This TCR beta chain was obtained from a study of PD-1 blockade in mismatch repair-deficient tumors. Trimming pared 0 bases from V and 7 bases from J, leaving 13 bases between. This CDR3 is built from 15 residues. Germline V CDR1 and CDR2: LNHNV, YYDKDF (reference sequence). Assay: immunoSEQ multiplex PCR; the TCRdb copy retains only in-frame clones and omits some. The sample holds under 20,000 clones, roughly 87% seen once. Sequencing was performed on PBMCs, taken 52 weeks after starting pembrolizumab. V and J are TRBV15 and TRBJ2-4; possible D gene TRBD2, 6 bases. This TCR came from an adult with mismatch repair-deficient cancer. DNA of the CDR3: TGTGCCACCAGCAGAGAACCGGGGGAGGCGAACATTCAGTACTTC. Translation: CATSREPGEANIQYF.